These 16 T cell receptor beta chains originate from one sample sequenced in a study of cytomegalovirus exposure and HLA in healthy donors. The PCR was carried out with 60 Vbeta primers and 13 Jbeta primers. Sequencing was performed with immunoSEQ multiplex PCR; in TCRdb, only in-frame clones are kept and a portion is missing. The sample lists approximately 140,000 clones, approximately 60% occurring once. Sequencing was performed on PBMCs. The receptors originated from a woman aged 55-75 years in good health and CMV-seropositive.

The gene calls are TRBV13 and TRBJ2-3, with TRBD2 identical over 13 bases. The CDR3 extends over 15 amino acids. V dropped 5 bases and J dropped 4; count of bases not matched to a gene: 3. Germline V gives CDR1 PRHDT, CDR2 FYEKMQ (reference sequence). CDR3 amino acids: CASSNTSGRADTQYF. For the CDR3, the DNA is TGTGCCAGCAGCAACACTAGCGGGAGGGCAGATACGCAGTATTTT. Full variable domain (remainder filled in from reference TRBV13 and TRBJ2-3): AAGVIQSPRHLIKEKRETATLKCYPIPRHDTVYWYQQGPGQDPQFLISFYEKMQSDKGSIPDRFSAQQFSDYHSELNMSSLELGDSALYFCASSNTSGRADTQYFGPGTRLTVL.

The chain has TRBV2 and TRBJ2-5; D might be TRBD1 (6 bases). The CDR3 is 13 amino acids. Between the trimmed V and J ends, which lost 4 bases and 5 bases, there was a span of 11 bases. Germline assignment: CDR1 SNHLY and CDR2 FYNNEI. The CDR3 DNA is TGTGCCAGCAGTGGGACAGATCGGGAGACCCAGTACTTC. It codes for CASSGTDRETQYF.

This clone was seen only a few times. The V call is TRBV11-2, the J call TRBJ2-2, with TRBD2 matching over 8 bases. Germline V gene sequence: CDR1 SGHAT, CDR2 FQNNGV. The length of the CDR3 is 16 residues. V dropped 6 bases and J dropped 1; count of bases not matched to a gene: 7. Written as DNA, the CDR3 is TGTGCCAGCAGACACGGGGGGGCGCGGAACACCGGGGAGCTGTTTTTT. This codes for CASRHGGARNTGELFF.

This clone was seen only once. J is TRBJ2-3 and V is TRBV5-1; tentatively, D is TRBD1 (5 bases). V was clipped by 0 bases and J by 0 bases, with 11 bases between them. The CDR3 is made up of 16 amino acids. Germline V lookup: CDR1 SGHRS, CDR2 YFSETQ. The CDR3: CASSLVQGLSTDTQYF. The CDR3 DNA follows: TGCGCCAGCAGCTTGGTGCAGGGTCTCAGCACAGATACGCAGTATTTT.

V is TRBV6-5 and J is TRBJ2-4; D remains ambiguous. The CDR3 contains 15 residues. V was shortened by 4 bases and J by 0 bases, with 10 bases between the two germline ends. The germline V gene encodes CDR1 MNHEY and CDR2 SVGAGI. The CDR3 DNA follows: TGTGCCAGCAGTTCCTCTCTCGGAGCCAAAAACATTCAGTACTTC. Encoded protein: CASSSSLGAKNIQYF.

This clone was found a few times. DNA for the CDR3: TGTGCCAGCAGGGACCCCGGGACAAACACCGGGGAGCTGTTTTTT. Protein: CASRDPGTNTGELFF. The rearrangement links TRBV28 to TRBJ2-2; a weak D match, TRBD1 (6 bases). Trimming took off 6 bases at V and 2 bases at J, with 13 bases between the two ends. Germline CDR1 reads MDHEN; CDR2 reads SYDVKM. The CDR3 length is 15 residues.

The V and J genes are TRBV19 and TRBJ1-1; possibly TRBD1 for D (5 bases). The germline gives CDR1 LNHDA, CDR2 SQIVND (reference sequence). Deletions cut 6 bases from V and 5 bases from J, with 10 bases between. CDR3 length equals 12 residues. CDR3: CASRRGETEAFF. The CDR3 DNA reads TGTGCCAGTAGACGGGGGGAAACTGAAGCTTTCTTT.

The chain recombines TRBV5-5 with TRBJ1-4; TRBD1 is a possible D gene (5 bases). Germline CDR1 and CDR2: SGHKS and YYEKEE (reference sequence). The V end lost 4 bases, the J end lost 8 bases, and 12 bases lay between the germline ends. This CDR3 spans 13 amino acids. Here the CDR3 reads CASSQNPGEKLFF. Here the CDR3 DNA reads TGTGCCAGCAGCCAAAATCCAGGGGAAAAACTGTTTTTT.

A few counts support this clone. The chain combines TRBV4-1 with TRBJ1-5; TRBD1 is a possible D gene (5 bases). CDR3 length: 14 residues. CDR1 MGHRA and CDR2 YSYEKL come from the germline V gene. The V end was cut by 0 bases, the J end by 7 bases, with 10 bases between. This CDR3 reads CASSQDSGGQPQHF. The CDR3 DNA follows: TGCGCCAGCAGCCAAGATTCCGGGGGGCAGCCCCAGCATTTT.

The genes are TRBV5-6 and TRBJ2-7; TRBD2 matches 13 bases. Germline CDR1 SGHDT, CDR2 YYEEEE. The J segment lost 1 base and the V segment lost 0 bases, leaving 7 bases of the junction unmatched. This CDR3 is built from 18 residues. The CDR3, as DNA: TGTGCCAGCAGCTTGGCTGAGACTAGCGGGAGGTCGTCCTACGAGCAGTACTTC. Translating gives CASSLAETSGRSSYEQYF.

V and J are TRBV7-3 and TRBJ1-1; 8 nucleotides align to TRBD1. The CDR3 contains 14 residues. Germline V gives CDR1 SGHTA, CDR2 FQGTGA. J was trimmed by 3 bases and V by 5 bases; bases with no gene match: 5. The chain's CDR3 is CASSPTGADTEAFF. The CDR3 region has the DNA TGTGCCAGCAGCCCGACAGGGGCCGACACTGAAGCTTTCTTT.

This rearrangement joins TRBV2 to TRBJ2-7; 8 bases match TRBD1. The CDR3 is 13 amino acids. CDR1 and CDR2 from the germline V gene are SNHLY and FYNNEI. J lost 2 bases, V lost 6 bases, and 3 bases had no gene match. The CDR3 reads CASSEQGAYEQYF. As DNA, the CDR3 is TGTGCCAGCAGCGAACAGGGGGCCTACGAGCAGTACTTC. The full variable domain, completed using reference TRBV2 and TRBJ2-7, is EPEVTQTPSHQVTQMGQEVILRCVPISNHLYFYWYRQILGQKVEFLVSFYNNEISEKSEIFDDQFSVERPDGSNFTLKIRSTKLEDSAMYFCASSEQGAYEQYFGPGTRLTVT.

As DNA, the CDR3 is TGTGCCAGCAGCTTAGGATTAGCGGGAGGCGGGTACAATGAGCAGTTCTTC. It translates to CASSLGLAGGGYNEQFF. This chain uses TRBV7-9 with TRBJ2-1, with 10 bases matching TRBD2. This CDR3 has 17 amino acids. CDR1 and CDR2 from the germline V gene are SEHNR and FQNEAQ (reference sequence). The ends lost 1 base at V and 4 bases at J; junction bases unmatched: 7.

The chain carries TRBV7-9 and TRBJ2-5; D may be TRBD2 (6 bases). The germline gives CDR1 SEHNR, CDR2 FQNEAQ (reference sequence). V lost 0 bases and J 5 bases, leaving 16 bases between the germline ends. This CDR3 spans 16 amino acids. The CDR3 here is CASSLAGGGPRETQYF. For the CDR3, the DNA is TGTGCCAGCAGCTTAGCTGGCGGAGGGCCTAGGGAGACCCAGTACTTC.

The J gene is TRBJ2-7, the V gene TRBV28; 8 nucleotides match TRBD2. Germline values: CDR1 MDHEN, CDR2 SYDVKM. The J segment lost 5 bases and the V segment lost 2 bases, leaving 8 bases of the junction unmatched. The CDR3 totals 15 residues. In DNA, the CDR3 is TGTGCCAGCAGTTTACCCCGGGGGGGGGCGAACGAGCAGTACTTC. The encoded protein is CASSLPRGGANEQYF.

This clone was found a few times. CDR3 sequence (DNA): TGCGCCAGCAGCTTGGAGGACAGGGCCAGAGGGCCCCAGCATTTT. Translated, it gives CASSLEDRARGPQHF. V gene TRBV5-1 combines with J gene TRBJ1-5; 8 bases are shared with TRBD1. The CDR3 has 15 residues. Per germline, CDR1 SGHRS and CDR2 YFSETQ. V lost 0 bases, J lost 9 bases, and 8 bases stayed unmatched.